The entry that follows covers one T cell receptor (beta chain) sequence. Its antigen is unknown. Base qualities are not recorded, but no much larger clone differs from it by a single base. Data came from an Illumina NovaSeq 6000. TCRalpha and TCRbeta cDNA libraries were constructed by 5'RACE with constant-segment primers, with sample barcodes and unique molecular identifiers being introduced. Trizol reagent was used to extract RNA from every sample. Library amplification was performed in two PCR steps, and a second sample barcode and Illumina TruSeq adapters were introduced in the second step. Libraries were sequenced on an Illumina NovaSeq with 2 x 150 bp paired-end reads. The study's processing was this. Demultiplexing of reads and collapsing into UMI-guided consensus sequences were performed with migec v1.2.7. Using mixcr v2.1.11, UMI consensuses were aligned to TRA and TRB V and J templates and then assembled into clonotypes. A clonotype was counted as expanded or contracted only if both edgeR and NoisET called the change significant, with noise models trained on biological replicates. For edgeR calls, the thresholds were a false discovery rate-adjusted p below 0.01 and a log2 fold-change of 1. As an exploratory analysis of dynamics, PCA with hierarchical clustering was applied to max-normalized trajectories of the 1000 most abundant clonotypes. Each responding clone was given a CD4 or CD8 phenotype based on the CD4+ and CD8+ repertoires, which had been sequenced separately. TCRdb applied fastp at Q25 and MiXCR to the public reads, then kept only in-frame beta chains. Entries are consolidated by CDR3 protein sequence, retaining the most common genes and DNA. The V and J calls were determined by TCRdb, not by the authors. The sample table shows 550,000 to 650,000 distinct CDR3 sequences, and 15% to 20% are seen once. In total, the top ten clones hold 8.1% of the sample.

Ficoll-Paque density gradient centrifugation was used to isolate PBMCs. The sample is drawn from a study of T-cell memory formation after mild COVID-19 (dated by TCRdb to about 2021). Context from the whole study: Most TCR sequence clusters were specific to one of the two donors. Longitudinal TCRalpha and TCRbeta repertoire sequencing tracked T-cell clones expanding and contracting after mild COVID-19 in a couple of donors. Two young, previously healthy adult volunteers made up the cohort, one male and one female.

V trim: 2 bases; J trim: 5 bases; unmatched bases: 5. Per the germline V gene (reference sequence), SEHNR is the CDR1 and FQNEAQ is the CDR2. The CDR3 holds 14 amino acids from the cysteine to the phenylalanine. Only the CDR3 portion is preserved as DNA: 42 bases, with reading frame beginning at the first base. The paper as a whole reports these results and caveats: The detection of some responding clones in pre-infection memory suggests that pre-existing cross-reactive memory T cells joined the SARS-CoV-2 response. Contracting CD4+ clones turned up mainly in the CM and EM memory subsets, whereas EMRA was where CD8+ clones were enriched. Balanced CD4/CD8 phenotypes were observed for clones contracting from day 15 to 85, whereas a bias towards CD4+ was observed for a second wave of clones expanding from day 15 to 37. SARS-CoV-2 specificity was not confirmed for the second-wave clones peaking on day 37. Only a couple of mild cases were covered in the study, and larger cohorts including severe cases with pre-infection samples were considered necessary.

This TCR was sampled from an adult woman who had mild COVID-19 (a few samples of this study predate the infection). The sample titles of this study are shuffled in the database, so cell type and time point are left out; the donor was told from shared clones. This chain joins TRBV7-9 to TRBJ2-7, with 8 central nucleotides matching TRBD2. Sequencing was carried out using PBMCs or a T cell subset sorted from them (not recorded which). The sequenced DNA: TGTGCCAGCAGCTTAATGGTTAGCGGGGACGAGCAGTACTTC. This is translated as CASSLMVSGDEQYF. The entire variable domain, with the stretches around the CDR3 drawn from the reference TRBV7-9 and TRBJ2-7 proteins, is DTGVSQNPRHKITKRGQNVTFRCDPISEHNRLYWYRQTLGQGPEFLTYFQNEAQLEKSRLLSDRFSAERPKGSFSTLEIQRTEQGDSAMYLCASSLMVSGDEQYFGPGTRLTVT.